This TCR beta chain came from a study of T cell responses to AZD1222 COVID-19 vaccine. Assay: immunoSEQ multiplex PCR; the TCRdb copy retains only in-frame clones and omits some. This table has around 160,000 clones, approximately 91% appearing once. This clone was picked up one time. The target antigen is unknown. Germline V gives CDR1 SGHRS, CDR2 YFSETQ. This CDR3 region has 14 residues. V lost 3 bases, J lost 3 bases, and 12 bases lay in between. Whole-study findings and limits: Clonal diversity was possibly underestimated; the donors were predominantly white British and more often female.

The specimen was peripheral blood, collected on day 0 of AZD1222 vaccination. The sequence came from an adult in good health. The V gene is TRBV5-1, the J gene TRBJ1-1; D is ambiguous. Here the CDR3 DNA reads TGCGCCAGCAGCTACGGAGGGAGGGACACTGAAGCTTTCTTT. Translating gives CASSYGGRDTEAFF.